Following are 8 T cell receptor beta chains from one sample sequenced in a study of shared clonotypes between healthy human individuals. Profiling relied on immunoSEQ multiplex PCR, and the TCRdb table lists in-frame clones only, not all of them. The data show fewer than 800,000 clones, 92% seen once. Naivety among CD8 cells was defined by CD45RO negativity and positive CCR7 selection, thereby excluding terminally differentiated effector memory CD45RA+ cells. The sequenced material came from naive CD8+ T cells sorted from blood. The receptors here all came from a man aged 25-45 years in good health.

The chain uses TRBV19 and TRBJ2-7, with D possibly being TRBD1 or TRBD2 (5 bases each). The CDR3 has 13 amino acids. Germline values: CDR1 LNHDA, CDR2 SQIVND (reference sequence). V lost 9 bases to trimming and J lost 1 base, with 13 bases between them. The CDR3 DNA sequence: TGTGCCAGCCACGGGACGTCATCCTACGAGCAGTACTTC. Encoded protein: CASHGTSSYEQYF.

This sequence joins TRBV7-8 and TRBJ2-7; 11 bases line up with TRBD1. The germline gives CDR1 SGHVS, CDR2 FQNEAQ. V gave up 4 bases and J gave up 3 bases; unmatched junction bases: 5. This CDR3 is 15 amino acids long. The chain's CDR3 is CASSSGQGAFYEQYF. Here the CDR3 DNA reads TGTGCCAGCAGCTCCGGACAGGGGGCTTTCTACGAGCAGTACTTC.

The chain combines TRBV30 with TRBJ2-7; TRBD2 matches 13 bases. The CDR3 is made up of 15 amino acids. Germline V lookup: CDR1 GTSNPN, CDR2 SVGIG (reference sequence). Unmatched junction bases numbered 5, after V lost 1 base and J lost 5 bases. The CDR3 protein is CAWSGTSGSLNEQYF. The CDR3 coding sequence is TGTGCCTGGAGTGGGACTAGCGGGAGCCTTAACGAGCAGTACTTC.

The chain uses TRBV29-1 and TRBJ2-7; TRBD2 matches 7 bases. This CDR3 contains 13 residues. From germline, CDR1 is SQVTM and CDR2 ANQGSEA. The J segment lost 4 bases and the V segment lost 5 bases, leaving 8 bases of the junction unmatched. CDR3 in amino acids: CSVLVGGRYEQYF. The CDR3 DNA sequence: TGCAGCGTTTTAGTGGGAGGGCGGTACGAGCAGTACTTC.

The J gene is TRBJ2-7, the V gene TRBV29-1; 7 positions agree with TRBD1. Germline CDR1 reads SQVTM; CDR2 reads ANQGSEA. V dropped 2 bases and J dropped 3; count of bases not matched to a gene: 16. There are 17 residues in the CDR3. CDR3 DNA sequence: TGCAGCGTTGAAATTCGAGATTGGACAGGATCGAGCTACGAGCAGTACTTC. This translates into CSVEIRDWTGSSYEQYF.

The rearrangement uses TRBV6-6 and TRBJ1-1; no firm D call. V lost 3 bases and J lost 2, with 16 bases in between. Germline CDR1 MNHNY, CDR2 SVGAGI (reference sequence). The CDR3 covers 16 residues. The CDR3 DNA follows: TGTGCCAGCAGTTATCATCAAATTTACACAAACACTGAAGCTTTCTTT. Amino acid sequence: CASSYHQIYTNTEAFF.

As regards this clone: Other DNA sequences in the sample encode the same CDR3. Here the CDR3 DNA reads TGTGCCAGCAGCTTAAGGGACTTCAGCACAGATACGCAGTATTTT. It codes for CASSLRDFSTDTQYF. This chain joins TRBV7-2 and TRBJ2-3, with D possibly matching TRBD2 (6 bases). The CDR3 sequence is 15 residues long. V lost 2 bases and J 0 bases, leaving 9 bases between the germline ends. CDR1 and CDR2 from the germline V gene are SGHTA and FQGNSA.

This sequence joins TRBV5-1 and TRBJ1-1, with a possible D match to TRBD1 (5 bases). The length of the CDR3 is 16 residues. Trimming removed 4 bases from V and 3 bases from J, with 19 bases in between. Germline-derived CDR1 and CDR2 are SGHRS and YFSETQ. The CDR3 loop reads CASSRRSGGRHTEAFF. Here the CDR3 DNA reads TGCGCCAGCAGCCGTCGGTCGGGGGGGAGGCACACTGAAGCTTTCTTT.